The 18 T cell receptor beta chains below all came from one sample that was sequenced in a study of identical twins. TCRdb reprocessed the 5' RACE reads via MiXCR and lists one record per CDR3 protein. The sample consists of approximately 630,000 distinct CDR3 sequences, just over 7% of them appearing once. This sample was also put to use in a study of yellow fever vaccine responses in identical twins.

Sequenced material: PBMCs. These receptors all come from a woman between 18 and 29 years old in good health.

This clonotype was observed many times. The CDR3 spells CASSFGGPEAFF. The CDR3 DNA sequence: TGTGCCAGCAGTTTCGGAGGGCCCGAAGCTTTCTTT. The chain carries TRBV12-3 or TRBV12-4 and TRBJ1-1, with D unresolved. The CDR3 totals 12 residues. V shed 3 bases and J shed 8 bases, with 10 bases lying between them.

This clonotype has a handful of counts. The chain couples TRBV2 to TRBJ2-4; D is perhaps TRBD1 (5 bases). The CDR3 totals 11 residues. Germline CDR1 and CDR2: SNHLY and FYNNEI. V dropped 10 bases and J dropped 6 bases, with 10 bases sitting between them. The CDR3 region has the DNA TGTGCCACCTCGGACACAAACATTCAGTACTTC. Translating it yields CATSDTNIQYF.

This chain uses TRBV15 with TRBJ2-5; TRBD2 agrees at 7 bases. The CDR3 contains 15 residues. V lost 5 bases to trimming and J lost 4 bases; unmatched junction nucleotides: 10. CDR1 is LNHNV and CDR2 is YYDKDF in the germline V gene (reference sequence). The chain's CDR3 is CATSGRGGIRETQYF. The CDR3 DNA is TGTGCCACCAGCGGTCGCGGGGGTATTCGAGAGACCCAGTACTTC.

This clonotype was seen a few times. J is TRBJ2-3 and V is TRBV29-1; TRBD1 matches 7 bases. The germline V gene has CDR1 SQVTM and CDR2 ANQGSEA. V lost 3 bases, J lost 8 bases, and 8 bases stayed unmatched. This CDR3 spans 13 amino acids. The chain's CDR3 is CSVDGQVGGTQYF. Written as DNA, the CDR3 is TGCAGCGTTGACGGACAGGTCGGCGGTACGCAGTATTTT.

This clonotype was seen repeatedly, ten times or more. The CDR3, as DNA: TGTGCCACCAGCAGAGACTCAGGGACAGATACGCAGTATTTT. This sequence encodes CATSRDSGTDTQYF. The V gene is TRBV15, the J gene TRBJ2-3, with D maybe TRBD1 (5 bases). The CDR3 is 14 residues long. The V end was cut by 0 bases, the J end by 3 bases, with 7 bases between. Germline V gene sequence: CDR1 LNHNV, CDR2 YYDKDF (reference sequence).

This chain connects TRBV7-9 to TRBJ1-3; no firm D call. The CDR3 is made up of 16 amino acids. Trimming cost V 3 bases and J 0 bases, with 12 bases left between them. CDR1 and CDR2 from the germline V gene are SEHNR and FQNEAQ (reference sequence). The CDR3 nucleotides read TGTGCCAGCAGCTTTACAGACCGGAGCTCTGGAAACACCATATATTTT. Translated, it gives CASSFTDRSSGNTIYF. Full variable domain (missing parts from reference TRBV7-9 and TRBJ1-3): DTGVSQNPRHKITKRGQNVTFRCDPISEHNRLYWYRQTLGQGPEFLTYFQNEAQLEKSRLLSDRFSAERPKGSFSTLEIQRTEQGDSAMYLCASSFTDRSSGNTIYFGEGSWLTVV.

This clonotype came up a few times. The CDR3 spells CASSLVPDGMNTEAFF. CDR3 sequence (DNA): TGTGCCAGCAGCTTGGTACCAGATGGAATGAACACTGAAGCTTTCTTT. V usage is TRBV5-5 and J usage is TRBJ1-1; no clear D. Trimming took off 0 bases at V and 0 bases at J, with 12 bases between the two ends. CDR1 is SGHKS and CDR2 is YYEKEE in the germline V gene (reference sequence). This CDR3 is built from 16 residues. The variable domain in full, with the rest retrieved from reference TRBV5-5 and TRBJ1-1, is DAGVTQSPTHLIKTRGQQVTLRCSPISGHKSVSWYQQVLGQGPQFIFQYYEKEERGRGNFPDRFSARQFPNYSSELNVNALLLGDSALYLCASSLVPDGMNTEAFFGQGTRLTVV.

This chain links TRBV12-3 or TRBV12-4 with TRBJ2-5, with 9 positions matching TRBD2. This CDR3 region has 14 residues. V dropped 3 bases and J dropped 4; count of bases not matched to a gene: 3. CDR3 protein: CASSFKAGGETQYF. Written as DNA, the CDR3 is TGTGCCAGCAGTTTCAAAGCGGGAGGAGAGACCCAGTACTTC.

This clonotype was seen more than once but under ten times. The chain couples TRBV5-1 to TRBJ1-4; D is unclear. The V gene lost 4 bases and the J gene lost 8 bases, with 15 bases spanning the gap. Germline V CDR1 and CDR2: SGHRS, YFSETQ. This CDR3 spans 14 amino acids. CDR3 coding DNA: TGCGCCAGCAGCCCCGTAGGGCTTAACGAAAAACTGTTTTTT. Encoded protein: CASSPVGLNEKLFF.

This clonotype appeared a few times. This rearrangement joins TRBV6-2 or TRBV6-3 to TRBJ1-4; the D is unclear. Germline CDR1 is MNHEY and CDR2 is SVGEGT. CDR3 size: 15 residues. Trimming cost V 4 bases and J 5 bases, with 14 bases left between them. The CDR3 coding sequence is TGTGCCAGCAGTTCCGCGGGGTCCGGAAATGAAAAACTGTTTTTT. Its translation is CASSSAGSGNEKLFF.

This clonotype was found many times. The V gene is TRBV9, the J gene TRBJ1-1; D call uncertain. Germline-derived CDR1 and CDR2 are SGDLS and YYNGEE. The CDR3 consists of 16 residues. V was clipped by 3 bases and J by 1 base, with 16 bases between them. CDR3 coding DNA: TGTGCCAGCAGCGCCGGGCCTCTCGGTGGGAACACTGAAGCTTTCTTT. This gives the protein CASSAGPLGGNTEAFF.

This clonotype has just a few counts. CDR3 nucleotides: TGTGCTAGTGGTTTTAGCTCCAATGAGCAGTTCTTC. Translation: CASGFSSNEQFF. V usage is TRBV12-5 and J usage is TRBJ2-1; D is uncertain. V lost 3 bases to trimming and J lost 6 bases, with 6 bases between them. Germline lookup yields CDR1 LGHNT and CDR2 FRNRAP. The CDR3 is 12 residues long.

The sample holds many counts of this clonotype. The chain links TRBV12-3 or TRBV12-4 to TRBJ1-1; no clear D. The germline V and J ends were trimmed by 5 bases and 5 bases, with 9 bases remaining between them. The CDR3 totals 12 residues. CDR3 protein: CASSPLRTEAFF. CDR3 coding DNA: TGTGCCAGCAGTCCACTTAGGACTGAAGCTTTCTTT.

This clonotype has more than one count but fewer than ten. The chain has TRBV12-3 or TRBV12-4 and TRBJ1-3; 8 nucleotides match TRBD1. The V segment lost 3 bases and the J segment 0 bases; nucleotides outside the gene matches: 4. The CDR3 extends over 16 amino acids. The CDR3 loop is CASSFGQGSSGNTIYF. CDR3 nucleotides: TGTGCCAGCAGTTTTGGACAGGGAAGCTCTGGAAACACCATATATTTT.

The sample holds a few counts of this clonotype. This chain uses TRBV12-3 or TRBV12-4 with TRBJ2-3; 7 nucleotides match TRBD2. There are 16 residues in the CDR3. With V trimmed by 5 bases and J by 1 base, 9 bases remained unmatched. The CDR3: CASSPGGSYRTDTQYF. CDR3 nucleotide sequence: TGTGCCAGCAGTCCGGGAGGCTCGTACCGCACAGATACGCAGTATTTT.

This clonotype was observed at least ten times. One end of the junction fails to match germline, which may point to a read error. The genes are TRBV19 and TRBJ1-1; D ambiguous. Germline V CDR1 and CDR2: LNHDA, SQIVND (reference sequence). This CDR3 has 12 amino acids. The CDR3 region is CASSIGNTEAFF. In DNA, the CDR3 is TGTGCCAGCAGTATCGGGAACACTGAAGCTTTCTTT. The variable domain in full, completed from reference TRBV19 and TRBJ1-1, reads DGGITQSPKYLFRKEGQNVTLSCEQNLNHDAMYWYRQDPGQGLRLIYYSQIVNDFQKGDIAEGYSVSREKKESFPLTVTSAQKNPTAFYLCASSIGNTEAFFGQGTRLTVV.

For this clonotype: The germline gene is not matched at one end of the junction; a read error may be the cause. The chain uses TRBV11-2 and TRBJ2-7; D is uncertain. The CDR3 runs 14 residues. Germline CDR1 is SGHAT and CDR2 is FQNNGV. CDR3 coding DNA: TGTGCCAGCAGCTTAGAAGTCTCCGCCTACGAGCTGTACTTC. Protein sequence: CASSLEVSAYELYF.

This clonotype was detected only a few times. V and J are TRBV5-5 and TRBJ2-4; the match to TRBD2 covers 12 bases. Looked up from germline, CDR1 is SGHKS and CDR2 is YYEKEE (reference sequence). The CDR3 sequence is 17 residues long. Losses at the gene ends were 4 bases for V and 7 bases for J; bases not matched to a gene: 12. The CDR3 region is CASSTLATSGRNNIQYF. The CDR3 DNA sequence: TGTGCCAGCAGCACCCTGGCGACTAGCGGGAGAAATAACATTCAGTACTTC.